The source of this T cell receptor (beta chain) is a study of cytotoxic CD8 clonotypes in ibrutinib-treated CLL. About the research overall: Responses: roughly 24 partial, 2 complete; after median around 68 months, around 15 stayed remitted, 12 progressed.

The study's findings and limits: Clonality measured at baseline exceeded age-matched healthy donors, tracking circulating CD8+ T-cell counts. Clonality climbed at ibrutinib response, then dropped toward baseline at progression.

Method: immunoSEQ multiplex PCR; TCRdb's copy keeps in-frame clones and lacks some. Here the sample spans roughly 250,000 clones, 70% being singletons. Germline V gene data show CDR1 as GTSNPN and CDR2 as SVGIG (reference sequence). V lost 8 bases, J lost 6 bases, and 16 bases lay in between. This CDR3 comprises 12 residues. This clone was counted a few times. The antigen is not known. The sample consisted of PBMCs, taken after 24 months of ibrutinib treatment. The chain recombines TRBV30 with TRBJ1-2, with no clear D. This TCR derives from a human donor with chronic lymphocytic leukemia. The CDR3, as DNA: TGTGCCACTGCCCCAGAGACTCATGGCTACACCTTC. Translation gives CATAPETHGYTF.